Sequencing of this T cell receptor beta chain was carried out in a study of blood T cell repertoires in COVID-19. Assay: immunoSEQ multiplex PCR; the TCRdb copy retains only in-frame clones and omits some. The sample lists about 110,000 clones, around 78% occurring once. Between the trimmed V and J ends, which lost 0 bases and 0 bases, there was a span of 9 bases. Germline V CDR1 and CDR2: SGHRS, YFSETQ. This CDR3 region has 15 residues. The receptor was isolated from a man older than 75 with COVID-19, enrolled during active disease. The chain employs TRBV5-1 and TRBJ2-5; a weak D match, TRBD2 (5 bases). Sequenced input: peripheral blood. The CDR3, as DNA: TGCGCCAGCAGCTTGGGGTCGGGGTACCAAGAGACCCAGTACTTC. Protein sequence: CASSLGSGYQETQYF.